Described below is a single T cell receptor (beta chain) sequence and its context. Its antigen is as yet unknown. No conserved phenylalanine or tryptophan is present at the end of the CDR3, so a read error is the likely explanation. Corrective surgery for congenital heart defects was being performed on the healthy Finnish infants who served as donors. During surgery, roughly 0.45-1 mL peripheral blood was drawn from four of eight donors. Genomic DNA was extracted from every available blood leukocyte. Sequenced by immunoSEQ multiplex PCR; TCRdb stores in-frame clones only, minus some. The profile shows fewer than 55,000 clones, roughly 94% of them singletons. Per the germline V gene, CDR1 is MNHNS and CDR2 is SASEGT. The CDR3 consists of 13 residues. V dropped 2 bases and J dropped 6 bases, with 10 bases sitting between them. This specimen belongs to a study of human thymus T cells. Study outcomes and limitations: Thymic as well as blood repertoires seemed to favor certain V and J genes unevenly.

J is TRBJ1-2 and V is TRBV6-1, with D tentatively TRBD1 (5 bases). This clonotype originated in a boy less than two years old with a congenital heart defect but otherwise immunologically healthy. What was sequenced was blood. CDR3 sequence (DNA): TGTGCCAGCAGTGAAACAGGTAGCAATGGCTACACCCTC. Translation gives CASSETGSNGYTL.